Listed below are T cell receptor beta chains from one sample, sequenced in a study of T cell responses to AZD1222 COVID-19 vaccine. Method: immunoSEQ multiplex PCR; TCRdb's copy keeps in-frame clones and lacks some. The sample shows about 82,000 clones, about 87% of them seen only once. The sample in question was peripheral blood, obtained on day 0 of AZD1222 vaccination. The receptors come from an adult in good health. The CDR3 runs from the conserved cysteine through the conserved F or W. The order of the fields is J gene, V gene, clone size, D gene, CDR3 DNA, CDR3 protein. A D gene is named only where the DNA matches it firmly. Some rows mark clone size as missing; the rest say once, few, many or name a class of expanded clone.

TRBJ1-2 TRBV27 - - TGTGCCAGCAAGATGTATGGCTACACCTTC CASKMYGYTF
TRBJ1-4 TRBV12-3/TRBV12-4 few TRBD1 TGTGCCAGCAGGCCGGGACAGCCGTCCGGACTGTTTTTT CASRPGQPSGLFF
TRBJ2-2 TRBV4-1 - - TGCGCCAGCAGCCAAGTTCAGGGGAATACCGGGGAGCTGTTTTTT CASSQVQGNTGELFF
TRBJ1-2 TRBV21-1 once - TGTGCCAGCAGCAAAGAGGGCCCCCAGGAAAAACGTAACTATGGCTACACCTTC CASSKEGPQEKRNYGYTF
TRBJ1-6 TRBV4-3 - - TGCGCCAGCAGCCAAGACGCCGGTATTTCACCCCTCCACTTT CASSQDAGISPLHF
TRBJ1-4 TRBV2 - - TGTGCCAGCAGGAAGGGGCCTGCAACTAATGAAAAACTGTTTTTT CASRKGPATNEKLFF
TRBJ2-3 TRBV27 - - TGTGCCAGCAGTCACGACACAGATACGCAGTATTTT CASSHDTDTQYF
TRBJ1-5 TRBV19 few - TGTGCCAGTAGTCGGGGGGGGCAGGGGAATCAGCCCCAGCATTTT CASSRGGQGNQPQHF
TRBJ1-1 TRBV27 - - TGTGCCAGCAGTTTAGGGGCGGCTTCTGAAGCTTTCTTT CASSLGAASEAFF
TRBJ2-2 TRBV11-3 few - TGTGCCAGCAGCCCGGCGACGGGAACGCCCGGGGAGCTGTTTTTT CASSPATGTPGELFF
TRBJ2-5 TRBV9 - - TGTGCCAGCAGCGTAGATCATGAGACCCAGTACTTC CASSVDHETQYF
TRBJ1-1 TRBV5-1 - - TGCGCCAGCAGCTTGGACCCTCAGGGATCGAACACTGAAGCTTTCTTT CASSLDPQGSNTEAFF
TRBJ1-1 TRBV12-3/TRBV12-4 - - TGTGCCAGCAGTTTAAAATCAGGAACCGAAGCTTTCTTT CASSLKSGTEAFF
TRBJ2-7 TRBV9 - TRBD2 TGTGCCAGCAGCGCCGGGGGGTACGAGCAGTACTTC CASSAGGYEQYF
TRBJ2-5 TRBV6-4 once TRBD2 TGTGCCAGCAGTAGAGGCGTAGCGGGCGGGAGAGGGGAGACCCAGTACTTC CASSRGVAGGRGETQYF
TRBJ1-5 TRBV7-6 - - TGTGCCAGCAGCAGGGAAATAGGAAGCAATCAGCCCCAGCATTTT CASSREIGSNQPQHF
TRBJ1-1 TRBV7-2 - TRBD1 TGTGCCAGCAGCTTAAACAGGGGACAGTCTGAAGCTTTCTTT CASSLNRGQSEAFF
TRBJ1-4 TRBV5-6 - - TGTGCCAGCAGCTTGGAGGAGAATGAAAAACTGTTTTTT CASSLEENEKLFF
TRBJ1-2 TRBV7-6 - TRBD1 TGTGCCAGCAGCTTAGAGGCAGGGGGTAATTTTATTGATGGCTACACCTTC CASSLEAGGNFIDGYTF
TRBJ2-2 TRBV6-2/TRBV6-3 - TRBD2 TGTGCCAGCAGTTCCCTCCGTCTAGCGGGATTTACCGGGGAGCTGTTTTTT CASSSLRLAGFTGELFF
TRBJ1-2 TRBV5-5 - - TGTGCCAGCAGCTTGGCCGGGTCAGCTAACTATGGCTACACCTTC CASSLAGSANYGYTF
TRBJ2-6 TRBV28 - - TGTGCCATCAAACCCTCGACCTCTGGGGCCAACGTCCTGACTTTC CAIKPSTSGANVLTF
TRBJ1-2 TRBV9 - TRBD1 TGTGCCAGCAGCGCAAGGACAGGAGCCCATGGCTACACCTTC CASSARTGAHGYTF
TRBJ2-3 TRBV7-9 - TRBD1 TGTGCCAGCAGCTTTACGACAGGGCTTGGACCAGATACGCAGTATTTT CASSFTTGLGPDTQYF
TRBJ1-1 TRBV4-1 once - TGCGCCAGCAGCTTTGGACAGCCGAACACTGAAGCTTTCTTT CASSFGQPNTEAFF
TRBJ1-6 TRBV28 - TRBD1 TGTGCCAGCAGTTTACCCGGACAGGGTAATTCACCCCTCCACTTT CASSLPGQGNSPLHF
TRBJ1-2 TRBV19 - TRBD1 TGTGCCAGTAGTATAGCGCAACAGGGGCCGTTTAACTATGGCTACACCTTC CASSIAQQGPFNYGYTF
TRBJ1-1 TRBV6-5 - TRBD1 TGTGCCAGCAGCTTACAGGGGGCTCTCACTGAAGCTTTCTTT CASSLQGALTEAFF
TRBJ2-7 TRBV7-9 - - TGTGCCACCCAATTTCTCGACACTTCGAGCTCCTACGAGCAGTACTTC CATQFLDTSSSYEQYF
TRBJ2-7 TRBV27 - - TGTGCCAGCAGTTTTTGGGGACCCACCTACGAGCAGTACTTC CASSFWGPTYEQYF
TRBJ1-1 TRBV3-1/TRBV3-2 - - TGTGCCAGCAGCCGATATCCGACCGGGACAATAGGAGCTTTCTTT CASSRYPTGTIGAFF
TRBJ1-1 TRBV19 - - TGTGCCAGTAGCATAGGGAACACTGAAGCTTTCTTT CASSIGNTEAFF
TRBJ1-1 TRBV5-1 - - TGCGCCAGCAGCTTCGGAGGACTGAACACTGAAGCTTTCTTT CASSFGGLNTEAFF
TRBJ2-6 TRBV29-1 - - TGCAGCGTAGGCTCTGGGGCCAACGTCCTGACTTTC CSVGSGANVLTF
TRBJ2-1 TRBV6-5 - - TGTGCCACTACACTAGTTAGCTCCTACAATGAGCAGTTCTTC CATTLVSSYNEQFF
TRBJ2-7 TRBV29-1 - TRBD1 TGCAGCGTGTCCCGCGCTCCAGGGACAGCTTCCTACGAGCAGTACTTC CSVSRAPGTASYEQYF
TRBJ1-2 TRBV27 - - TGTGCCAGCAGTTTATCGACCACAGGGAAGAGGGGCTACACCTTC CASSLSTTGKRGYTF
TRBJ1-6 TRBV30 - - TGTGCCTGGAGTGTAGTTGTGGGTAATTCACCCCTCCACTTT CAWSVVVGNSPLHF
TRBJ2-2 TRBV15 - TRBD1 TGTGCCACCAGGAAAGGGACAGGAGGAACCGGGGAGCTGTTTTTT CATRKGTGGTGELFF
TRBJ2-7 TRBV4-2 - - TGTGCCAGCAGCCCTACCATTACAGGAACCTACGAGCAGTACTTC CASSPTITGTYEQYF
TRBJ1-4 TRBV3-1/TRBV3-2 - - TGTGCCAGCAGCCAAGATCTGGAACTTGAAAGTGAAAAACTGTTTTTT CASSQDLELESEKLFF
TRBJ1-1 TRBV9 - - TGTGCCAGCATCGGTGGGGGGAGGACTGAAGCTTTCTTT CASIGGGRTEAFF
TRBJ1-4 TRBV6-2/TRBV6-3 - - TGTGCCAGCAGTTACCTAGGACAGTCGGATGAAAAACTGTTTTTT CASSYLGQSDEKLFF
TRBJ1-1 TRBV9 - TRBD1 TGTGCCAGCAGCCTCGGACAGGGAAACACTGAAGCTTTCTTT CASSLGQGNTEAFF
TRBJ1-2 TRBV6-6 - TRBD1 TGTGCCAGCAGTTACCTAGGGGGCGCGGACGGCTACACCTTC CASSYLGGADGYTF
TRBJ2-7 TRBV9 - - TGTGCCAGCAGCCCCTGGGGGGGCGGTACCTACGAGCAGTACTTC CASSPWGGGTYEQYF
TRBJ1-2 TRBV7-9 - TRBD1 TGTGCCAGCAGCTTAACAGGGGTTAACTATGGCTACACCTTC CASSLTGVNYGYTF
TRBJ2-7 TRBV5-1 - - TGCGCCAGCAGCTACACGGGGGACAGTTACGAGCAGTACTTC CASSYTGDSYEQYF
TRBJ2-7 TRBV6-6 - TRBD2 TGTGCCAGCAGGCGAGGACTAGCGGGGGGAATCGAACTCTACGAGCAGTACTTC CASRRGLAGGIELYEQYF
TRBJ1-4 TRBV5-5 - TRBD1 TGTGCCAGCAGCCAGGACAGGGTTGATGAAAAACTGTTTTTT CASSQDRVDEKLFF
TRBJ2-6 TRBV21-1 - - TGTGCCAGCAGCAAAGCGCAACTAGTCGCGGGACAACCGTCTGGGGCCAACGTCCTGACTTTC CASSKAQLVAGQPSGANVLTF
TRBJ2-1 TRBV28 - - TGTGCCAGCAGCCCCGGGACTTCGAGCTCCTACAATGAGCAGTTCTTC CASSPGTSSSYNEQFF
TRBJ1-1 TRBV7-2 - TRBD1 TGTGCCAGCAGCTTAGTAGCGGGACAGGGTCTTGAAGCTTTCTTT CASSLVAGQGLEAFF
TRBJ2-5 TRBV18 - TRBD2 TGTGCCAGCTCTCCTATGACTAGCGGGGGCCGCGGATGGGAGACCCAGTACTTC CASSPMTSGGRGWETQYF
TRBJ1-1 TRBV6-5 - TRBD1 TGTGCCAGCAGTACGACAGGGTCGGTTTGGGGTTTCTTT CASSTTGSVWGFF
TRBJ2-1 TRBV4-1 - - TGCGCCAGCAGGTCGACTGGCTTTAGCTCCTACAATGAGCAGTTCTTC CASRSTGFSSYNEQFF
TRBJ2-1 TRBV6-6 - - TGTGCCAGCAGACGATCTCGGGACACCTATGTCAATGAGCAGTTCTTC CASRRSRDTYVNEQFF